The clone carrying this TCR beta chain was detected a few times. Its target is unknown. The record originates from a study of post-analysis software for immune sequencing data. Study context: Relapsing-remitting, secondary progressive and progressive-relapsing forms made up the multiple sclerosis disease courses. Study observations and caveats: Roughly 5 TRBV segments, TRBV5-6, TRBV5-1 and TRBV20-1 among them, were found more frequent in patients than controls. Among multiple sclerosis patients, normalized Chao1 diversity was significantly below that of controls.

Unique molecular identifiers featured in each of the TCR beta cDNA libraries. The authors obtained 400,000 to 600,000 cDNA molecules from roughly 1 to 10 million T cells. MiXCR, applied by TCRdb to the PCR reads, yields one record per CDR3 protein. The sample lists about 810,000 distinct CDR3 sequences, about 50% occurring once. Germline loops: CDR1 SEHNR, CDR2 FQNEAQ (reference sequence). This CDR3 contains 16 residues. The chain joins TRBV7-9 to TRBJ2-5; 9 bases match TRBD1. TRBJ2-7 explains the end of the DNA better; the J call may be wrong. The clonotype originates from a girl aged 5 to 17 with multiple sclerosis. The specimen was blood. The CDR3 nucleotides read TGTGCCAGCAGCTTGCCCGGGACAGGGCTTACCTACGAGCAGTACTTC. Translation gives CASSLPGTGLTYEQYF.